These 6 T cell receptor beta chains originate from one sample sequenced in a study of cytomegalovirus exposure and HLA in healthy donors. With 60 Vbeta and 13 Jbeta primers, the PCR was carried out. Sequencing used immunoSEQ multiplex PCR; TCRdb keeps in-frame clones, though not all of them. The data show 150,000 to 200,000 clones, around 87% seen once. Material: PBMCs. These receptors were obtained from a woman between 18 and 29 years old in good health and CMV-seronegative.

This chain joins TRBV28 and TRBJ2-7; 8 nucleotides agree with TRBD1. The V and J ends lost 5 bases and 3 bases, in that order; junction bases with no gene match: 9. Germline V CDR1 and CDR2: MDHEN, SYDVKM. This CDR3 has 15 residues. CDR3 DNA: TGTGCCAGCAGTCCCATTGGACAGGGAAACTACGAGCAGTACTTC. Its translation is CASSPIGQGNYEQYF.

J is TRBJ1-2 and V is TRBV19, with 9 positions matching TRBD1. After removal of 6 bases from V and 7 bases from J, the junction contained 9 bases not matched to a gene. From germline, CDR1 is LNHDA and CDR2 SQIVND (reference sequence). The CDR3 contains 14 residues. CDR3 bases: TGTGCCAGTAGATCACAGGGGGCGAGTAGTGGCTACACCTTC. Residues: CASRSQGASSGYTF.

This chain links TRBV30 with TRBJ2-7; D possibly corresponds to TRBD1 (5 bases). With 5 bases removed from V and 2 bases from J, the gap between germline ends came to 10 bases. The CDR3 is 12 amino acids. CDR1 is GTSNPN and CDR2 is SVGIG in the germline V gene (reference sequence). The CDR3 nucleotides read TGTGCCTGGGCCAGGGCGGCCTACGAGCAGTACTTC. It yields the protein CAWARAAYEQYF.

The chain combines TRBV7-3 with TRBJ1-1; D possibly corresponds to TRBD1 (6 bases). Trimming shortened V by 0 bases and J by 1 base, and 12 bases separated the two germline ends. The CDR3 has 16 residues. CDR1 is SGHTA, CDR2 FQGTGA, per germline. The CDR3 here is CASSLTRDTPNTEAFF. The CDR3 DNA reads TGTGCCAGCAGCTTAACCCGGGACACGCCGAACACTGAAGCTTTCTTT.

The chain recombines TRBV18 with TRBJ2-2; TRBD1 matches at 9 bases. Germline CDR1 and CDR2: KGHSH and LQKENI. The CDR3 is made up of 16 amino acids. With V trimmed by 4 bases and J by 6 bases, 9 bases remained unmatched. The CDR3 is CASSRSGTGLSGELFF. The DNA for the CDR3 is TGTGCCAGCTCACGATCCGGGACAGGGCTCTCCGGGGAGCTGTTTTTT.

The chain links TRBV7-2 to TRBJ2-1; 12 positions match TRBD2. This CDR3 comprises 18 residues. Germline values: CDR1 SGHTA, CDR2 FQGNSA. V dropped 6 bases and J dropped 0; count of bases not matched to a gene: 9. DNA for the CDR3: TGTGCCAGCAGTAGACTAGCGGGAGCCTTGAGCTCCTACAATGAGCAGTTCTTC. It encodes CASSRLAGALSSYNEQFF. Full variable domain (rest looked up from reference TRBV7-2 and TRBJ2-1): GAGVSQSPSNKVTEKGKDVELRCDPISGHTALYWYRQSLGQGLEFLIYFQGNSAPDKSGLPSDRFSAERTGGSVSTLTIQRTQQEDSAVYLCASSRLAGALSSYNEQFFGPGTRLTVL.